These T cell receptor beta chains were read from a single sample in a study of breast tumors, draining lymph nodes, adjacent tissues. TCRdb reprocessed the multiplex PCR reads with MiXCR, giving one entry per CDR3 protein. The sample has tens of thousands of distinct CDR3 sequences, roughly 30% seen once. The source material was axillary lymph node tissue. These receptor sequences come from a female donor with breast cancer. Some clones in this sample may be carry-over from other donors' samples. CDR3s include the opening cysteine and the closing phenylalanine or tryptophan. Fields, in order: clone size, D gene, J gene, V gene, CDR3 DNA, CDR3 protein. D genes are given only for firm matches. Clone size appears in some rows only: once, few, many, or a class for an expanded clone.

clone size: .
D gene: .
J gene: TRBJ1-1
V gene: TRBV7-2
CDR3 DNA: TGTGCCAGCGCAGACCGGAGGGTCATGAACACTGAAGCTTTCTTT
CDR3 protein: CASADRRVMNTEAFF

clone size: many
D gene: TRBD2
J gene: TRBJ2-3
V gene: TRBV6-2/TRBV6-3
CDR3 DNA: TGTGCCAGCAGTTACGCTAGCGGGAGTTGGGATACGCAGTATTTT
CDR3 protein: CASSYASGSWDTQYF

clone size: many
D gene: .
J gene: TRBJ2-7
V gene: TRBV12-5
CDR3 DNA: TGTGCTAGTGGTTTCCCTGAGGGGGGCCCTTCGACCCGAACCTACGAGCAGTACTTC
CDR3 protein: CASGFPEGGPSTRTYEQYF

clone size: many
D gene: .
J gene: TRBJ2-7
V gene: TRBV6-5
CDR3 DNA: TGTGCCAGCGGGAAGGGCTCGGGGGAGCAGTACTTC
CDR3 protein: CASGKGSGEQYF

clone size: many
D gene: .
J gene: TRBJ1-2
V gene: TRBV29-1
CDR3 DNA: TGCAGCGTCGGGACAAGATTTACGGGCGGCTACACCTTC
CDR3 protein: CSVGTRFTGGYTF

clone size: many
D gene: .
J gene: TRBJ2-1
V gene: TRBV18
CDR3 DNA: TGTGCCAGCTCATGGACGGAGATGTCCTACAATGAGCAGTTCTTC
CDR3 protein: CASSWTEMSYNEQFF

clone size: .
D gene: .
J gene: TRBJ1-1
V gene: TRBV7-2
CDR3 DNA: TGTGCCAGCAGCTTAGCGTTCGGGACCCCAGGGGCTTTCTTT
CDR3 protein: CASSLAFGTPGAFF

clone size: many
D gene: .
J gene: TRBJ2-3
V gene: TRBV4-3
CDR3 DNA: TGCGCCAGCAGCCAAACCTCCTCCCTAGGTGGCACGCAGTATTTT
CDR3 protein: CASSQTSSLGGTQYF

clone size: many
D gene: .
J gene: TRBJ2-3
V gene: TRBV20-1
CDR3 DNA: TGCAGTGCTAGAGCCACCGGGAGCACGCAGTATTTT
CDR3 protein: CSARATGSTQYF

clone size: many
D gene: TRBD1
J gene: TRBJ1-4
V gene: TRBV24-1
CDR3 DNA: TGTGCCACCAGTGAGAAGCTGCAGGGGGTAGCTAATGAAAAACTGTTTTTT
CDR3 protein: CATSEKLQGVANEKLFF

clone size: many
D gene: TRBD1
J gene: TRBJ1-2
V gene: TRBV3-1
CDR3 DNA: TGTGCCAGCAGGTTGAGACAGGGAGGTTATGGCTACACCTTC
CDR3 protein: CASRLRQGGYGYTF

clone size: many
D gene: .
J gene: TRBJ2-1
V gene: TRBV11-3
CDR3 DNA: TGTGCCAGCAGCTTAGATGGGGATGGGTTCGATGAGCAGTTCTTC
CDR3 protein: CASSLDGDGFDEQFF

clone size: many
D gene: TRBD1
J gene: TRBJ1-2
V gene: TRBV20-1
CDR3 DNA: TGCAGTGCTAGAAGACCGGGACAGAACTATGGCTACACCTTC
CDR3 protein: CSARRPGQNYGYTF

clone size: many
D gene: .
J gene: TRBJ2-7
V gene: TRBV18
CDR3 DNA: TGTGCCAGCTCACCAATAGACAGTACCTACGAGCAGTACTTC
CDR3 protein: CASSPIDSTYEQYF

clone size: many
D gene: TRBD2
J gene: TRBJ2-7
V gene: TRBV20-1
CDR3 DNA: TGCAGTGCTTGGACTAGCGGGAGCCTCCTAGGGCAGTACTTC
CDR3 protein: CSAWTSGSLLGQYF

clone size: many
D gene: TRBD2
J gene: TRBJ2-3
V gene: TRBV5-8
CDR3 DNA: TGTGCCAGCAGCCTACGACTAGCGGCTAGCACAGATACGCAGTATTTT
CDR3 protein: CASSLRLAASTDTQYF

clone size: many
D gene: TRBD2
J gene: TRBJ2-7
V gene: TRBV9
CDR3 DNA: TGTGCCAGCAGCCCCCAACCGGGACTAGCGTCCTACGAGCAGTACTTC
CDR3 protein: CASSPQPGLASYEQYF

clone size: many
D gene: .
J gene: TRBJ2-7
V gene: TRBV6-2/TRBV6-3
CDR3 DNA: TGTGCCAGCAGCACCGGGACAGGGACCTTCACGGGAGGGCCCTACGAGCAGTACTTC
CDR3 protein: CASSTGTGTFTGGPYEQYF

clone size: many
D gene: .
J gene: TRBJ2-2
V gene: TRBV5-1
CDR3 DNA: TGCGCCAGCAGCTTGGTGTACGGTGGTAAGGAGCTGTTTTTT
CDR3 protein: CASSLVYGGKELFF

clone size: medium-sized
D gene: .
J gene: TRBJ2-7
V gene: TRBV7-2
CDR3 DNA: TGTGCCAGCAGCCTCGGTACGGGCTACGAGCAGTACTTC
CDR3 protein: CASSLGTGYEQYF

clone size: few
D gene: TRBD1
J gene: TRBJ1-1
V gene: TRBV12-3/TRBV12-4
CDR3 DNA: TGTGCCAGCATACCGGGACAGGGGGCTGGGGACACTGAAGCTTTCTTT
CDR3 protein: CASIPGQGAGDTEAFF

clone size: many
D gene: .
J gene: TRBJ1-5
V gene: TRBV19
CDR3 DNA: TGTGCCAGTAGTAATGGTCTGGTTTCACCCCAGCATTTT
CDR3 protein: CASSNGLVSPQHF

clone size: .
D gene: .
J gene: TRBJ2-3
V gene: TRBV7-3
CDR3 DNA: TGTGCCAGCACCCAGAATGGCAGGGGCCTTGATACGCAGTATTTT
CDR3 protein: CASTQNGRGLDTQYF

clone size: many
D gene: .
J gene: TRBJ2-1
V gene: TRBV30
CDR3 DNA: TGTGCCTGGAGGCAGTATAGAAAGTCGGGATCGGATGAGCAGTTCTTC
CDR3 protein: CAWRQYRKSGSDEQFF

clone size: many
D gene: .
J gene: TRBJ2-7
V gene: TRBV3-1
CDR3 DNA: TGTGCCAGCAGCCTCCTCCTCCGGGACACGACATCCTACGAGCAGTACTTC
CDR3 protein: CASSLLLRDTTSYEQYF

clone size: .
D gene: TRBD2
J gene: TRBJ2-7
V gene: TRBV20-1
CDR3 DNA: TGCAGTGCGTGGCTAGCGGGGGACGAGCCATACTTC
CDR3 protein: CSAWLAGDEPYF

clone size: many
D gene: .
J gene: TRBJ2-5
V gene: TRBV20-1
CDR3 DNA: TGCAGTGCTGGGGAGTACCAAGAGACCCAGTACTTC
CDR3 protein: CSAGEYQETQYF

clone size: .
D gene: .
J gene: TRBJ2-1
V gene: TRBV9
CDR3 DNA: TGTGCCAGCAGTGTAGGCGGGAACTCCTACAATGAGCCGTTCTTC
CDR3 protein: CASSVGGNSYNEPFF

clone size: many
D gene: .
J gene: TRBJ2-1
V gene: TRBV7-9
CDR3 DNA: TGTGCCAGCAGCGGAGACGCGGACCCCTCTTCCTACAATGAGCAGTTCTTC
CDR3 protein: CASSGDADPSSYNEQFF

clone size: many
D gene: .
J gene: TRBJ2-1
V gene: TRBV6-2/TRBV6-3
CDR3 DNA: TGTGCCAGCAGTTACTTTTACGGGAATGAGCAGTTCTTC
CDR3 protein: CASSYFYGNEQFF

clone size: .
D gene: TRBD1
J gene: TRBJ1-1
V gene: TRBV4-3
CDR3 DNA: TGCGCCAGCAGCCAAGTGGGACAGGGTGAAGCTTTCTTT
CDR3 protein: CASSQVGQGEAFF

clone size: many
D gene: .
J gene: TRBJ2-5
V gene: TRBV7-9
CDR3 DNA: TGTGCCAGCAGCTTAGTGGCGGGCAGGGAGACCCAGTACTTC
CDR3 protein: CASSLVAGRETQYF

clone size: .
D gene: .
J gene: TRBJ2-2
V gene: TRBV2
CDR3 DNA: TGTGCCAGCACTCGGGACACAGGGTACACCGGGGAGCTGTTTTTT
CDR3 protein: CASTRDTGYTGELFF

clone size: few
D gene: TRBD2
J gene: TRBJ2-1
V gene: TRBV5-4
CDR3 DNA: TGTGCCAGCAGCTTGGCAGCGGGAGGGGGGGAGGGTTACAATGAGCAGTTCTTC
CDR3 protein: CASSLAAGGGEGYNEQFF

clone size: many
D gene: TRBD2
J gene: TRBJ2-4
V gene: TRBV7-2
CDR3 DNA: TGTGCCAGCAGCTTAGATGCGGGAGGGAACATTCAGTACTTC
CDR3 protein: CASSLDAGGNIQYF

clone size: many
D gene: TRBD1
J gene: TRBJ2-1
V gene: TRBV6-5
CDR3 DNA: TGTGCCAGCCGCGAGGGGGACAGGGCATGGAATGAGCAGTTCTTC
CDR3 protein: CASREGDRAWNEQFF

clone size: many
D gene: TRBD2
J gene: TRBJ2-2
V gene: TRBV4-2
CDR3 DNA: TGTGCCAGCAGCCAAGATGTGACTAGCCTTGCCGGGGAGCTGTTTTTT
CDR3 protein: CASSQDVTSLAGELFF

clone size: many
D gene: TRBD2
J gene: TRBJ2-7
V gene: TRBV2
CDR3 DNA: TGTGCCAGCAGTGATACTAGCGGGAGTCCCTACGAGCAGTACTTC
CDR3 protein: CASSDTSGSPYEQYF

clone size: many
D gene: TRBD2
J gene: TRBJ2-3
V gene: TRBV6-4
CDR3 DNA: TGTGCCAGCAGACGGCCTAGCGGGATCGCTGATCGAGATACGCAGTACTTT
CDR3 protein: CASRRPSGIADRDTQYF